The entry below describes one T cell receptor beta chain. The antigen remains unidentified. After the first PCR, alpha and beta chain libraries were processed separately. Cells stained for CD3, CD4, CD8, CD45RA and CD27 were sorted into four subsets. These data originate in a study of naive and memory T cell subsets. Study-level findings and limits: From naive to CM, EM and EMRA, diversity decreased and Gini increased. A few larger clonotypes appeared in naive repertoires, especially CD8, possibly memory cells re-expressing CD45RA. Expression changes during T cell differentiation may affect RNA-based TCR counts.

The beta constant-region primer was an equimolar mix of two oligonucleotides covering TRBC1 and TRBC2. The ligated cDNA underwent four PCR rounds using SP2 and nested alpha and beta constant-region primers. One entry per CDR3 protein, called by TCRdb with MiXCR from the UMI-ligation and nested PCR reads. The sample holds 90,000 to 120,000 distinct CDR3 sequences, approximately 15% seen once. Sequences were obtained from naive CD8+ T cells from blood. This receptor was obtained from a human donor in good health.

The CDR3 here is CARYTDTQYF. The CDR3 DNA reads TGTGCCAGGTACACAGATACGCAGTATTTT. The chain couples TRBV2 to TRBJ2-3; no firm D call. Germline V gene lookup returns CDR1 SNHLY and CDR2 FYNNEI. V lost 9 bases and J lost 2, with 3 bases in between. The length of the CDR3 is 10 residues.